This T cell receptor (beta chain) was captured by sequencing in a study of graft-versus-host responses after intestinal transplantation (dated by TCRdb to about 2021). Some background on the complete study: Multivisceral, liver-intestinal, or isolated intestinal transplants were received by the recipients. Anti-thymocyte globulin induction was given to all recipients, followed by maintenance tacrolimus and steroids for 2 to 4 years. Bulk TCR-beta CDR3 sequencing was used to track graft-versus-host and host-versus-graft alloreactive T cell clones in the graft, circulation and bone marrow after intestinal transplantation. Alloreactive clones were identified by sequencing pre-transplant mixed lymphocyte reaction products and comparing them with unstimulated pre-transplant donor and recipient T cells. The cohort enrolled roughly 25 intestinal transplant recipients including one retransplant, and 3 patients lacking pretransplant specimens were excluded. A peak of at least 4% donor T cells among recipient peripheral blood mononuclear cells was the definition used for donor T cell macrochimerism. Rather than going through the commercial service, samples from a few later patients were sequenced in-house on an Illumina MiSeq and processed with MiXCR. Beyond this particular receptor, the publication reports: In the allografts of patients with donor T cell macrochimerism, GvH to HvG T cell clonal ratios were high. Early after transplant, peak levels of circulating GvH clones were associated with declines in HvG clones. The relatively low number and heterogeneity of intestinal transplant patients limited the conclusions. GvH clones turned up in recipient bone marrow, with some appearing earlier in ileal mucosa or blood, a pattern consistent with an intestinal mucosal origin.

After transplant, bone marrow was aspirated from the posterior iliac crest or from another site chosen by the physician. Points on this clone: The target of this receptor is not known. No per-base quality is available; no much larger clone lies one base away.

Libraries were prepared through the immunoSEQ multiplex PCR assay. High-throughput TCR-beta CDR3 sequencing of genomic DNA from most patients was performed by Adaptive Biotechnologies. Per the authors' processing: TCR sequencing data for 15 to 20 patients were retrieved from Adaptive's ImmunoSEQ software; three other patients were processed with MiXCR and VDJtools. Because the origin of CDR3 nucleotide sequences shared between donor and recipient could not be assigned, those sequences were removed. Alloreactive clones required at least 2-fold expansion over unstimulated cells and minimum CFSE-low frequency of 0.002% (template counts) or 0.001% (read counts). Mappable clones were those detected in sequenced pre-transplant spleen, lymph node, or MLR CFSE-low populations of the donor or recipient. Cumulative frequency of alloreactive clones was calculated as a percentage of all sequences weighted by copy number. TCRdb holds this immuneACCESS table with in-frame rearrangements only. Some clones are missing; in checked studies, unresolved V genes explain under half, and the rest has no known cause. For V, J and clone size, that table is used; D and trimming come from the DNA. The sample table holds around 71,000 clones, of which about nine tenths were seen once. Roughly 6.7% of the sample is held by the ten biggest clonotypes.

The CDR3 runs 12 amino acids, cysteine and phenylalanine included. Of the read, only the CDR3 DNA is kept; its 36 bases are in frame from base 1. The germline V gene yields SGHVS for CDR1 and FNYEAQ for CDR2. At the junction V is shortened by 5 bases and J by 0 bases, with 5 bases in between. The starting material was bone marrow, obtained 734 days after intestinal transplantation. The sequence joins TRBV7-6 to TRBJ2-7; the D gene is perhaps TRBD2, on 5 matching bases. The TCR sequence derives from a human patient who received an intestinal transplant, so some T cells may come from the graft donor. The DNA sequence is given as TGTGCCAGCAGCACTAGCTCCTACGAGCAGTACTTC. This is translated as CASSTSSYEQYF.